This T cell receptor beta chain is drawn from a study of PD-1 blockade in classical Hodgkin lymphoma. Overall study context: The patients were dosed with nivolumab 3 mg/kg, infused intravenously every 2 weeks. Findings and limits, study-wide: There was a significant rise in CD4+ TCR diversity by C4D1, with no such rise for CD8+.

The sample's time point: cycle 4 day 1 (C4D1), after six to seven weeks of nivolumab. Relapse was seen in all patients after autologous stem cell transplantation, and brentuximab vedotin exposure was variable. The authors purified CD4+ T cells from thawed PBMCs by magnetic negative selection. CDR1 is SGHTS, CDR2 YDEGEE, per germline. The J segment lost 3 bases and the V segment lost 4 bases, leaving 10 bases of the junction unmatched. The CDR3 runs to 16 residues. Points on this clone: What it recognizes is unknown.

TCRdb keeps only in-frame clones here, not all; method: immunoSEQ multiplex PCR. Of 25,000 to 35,000 clones in the sample, around 80% were seen once. Sequences were derived from CD4+ T cells from blood, sampled before the fourth cycle of nivolumab. This chain joins TRBV5-8 and TRBJ1-5, with 7 bases fitting TRBD1. The receptor was isolated from a human donor with classical Hodgkin lymphoma. For the CDR3, the DNA is TGTGCCAGCAGCCACCGGGACAGAAGGGCCAATCAGCCCCAGCATTTT. Translation gives CASSHRDRRANQPQHF.